This TCR beta chain was sequenced in a study of T cells in localized non-small cell lung cancer. Germline lookup yields CDR1 SGHRS and CDR2 YFSETQ. The CDR3 is 16 residues long. Losses at the gene ends were 0 bases for V and 1 base for J; bases not matched to a gene: 7. Study results and caveats: In adjacent lung, a median around 52 of the top 100 tumor clones were found.

This clone was counted a single time. Its antigen is not known. Sequencing used immunoSEQ multiplex PCR; TCRdb keeps in-frame clones, though not all of them. The sample holds tens of thousands of clones, approximately 90% seen once. This sample comprised peripheral blood mononuclear cells, obtained before any cancer treatment. The TCR originated in a male donor aged 60 or over with stage II lung adenocarcinoma. The chain joins TRBV5-1 to TRBJ2-7, with 7 bases aligning to TRBD2. The CDR3 coding sequence is TGCGCCAGCAGCTTGGGGCGGGCTAGCGGTTCCTACGAGCAGTACTTC. The encoded protein is CASSLGRASGSYEQYF. The variable domain in full, with the rest retrieved from reference TRBV5-1 and TRBJ2-7, is KAGVTQTPRYLIKTRGQQVTLSCSPISGHRSVSWYQQTPGQGLQFLFEYFSETQRNKGNFPGRFSGRQFSNSRSEMNVSTLELGDSALYLCASSLGRASGSYEQYFGPGTRLTVT.